This T cell receptor (beta chain) was identified during a study of blood T cell repertoires in COVID-19. Produced via immunoSEQ multiplex PCR; TCRdb's table is partial and in-frame only. The sample includes more than 150,000 clones, approximately 80% of them seen just once. Germline values: CDR1 SGHRS, CDR2 YFSETQ. Trimming left V 0 bases short and J 0 bases short, with 10 bases between. The length of the CDR3 is 16 residues. This TCR came from a woman aged 55-69 years who had recovered from COVID-19. The sample was PBMCs or T cells enriched from blood (not recorded which). The V gene is TRBV5-1, the J gene TRBJ2-1; D is ambiguous. The CDR3 sequence: CASSLEADSSYNEQFF. For the CDR3, the DNA is TGCGCCAGCAGCTTGGAGGCGGATAGCTCCTACAATGAGCAGTTCTTC.